This TCR beta chain was found in a study of cytomegalovirus exposure and HLA in healthy donors. There are 13 residues in the CDR3. V dropped 5 bases and J dropped 4 bases, with 9 bases sitting between them. Germline assignment: CDR1 MNHEY and CDR2 SVGAGI. The PCR ran on 60 Vbeta and 13 Jbeta primers. Sequencing was performed with immunoSEQ multiplex PCR; in TCRdb, only in-frame clones are kept and a portion is missing. This sample has 150,000 to 160,000 clones; 74% occur once, and the top ten carry around 2.3%. This chain uses TRBV6-5 with TRBJ1-5; D is ambiguous. The material sequenced was PBMCs. The sequence was obtained from a man younger than 45 in good health and CMV-seronegative. CDR3 amino acids: CASSRLRNQPQHF. The CDR3 DNA sequence: TGTGCCAGCAGTCGCCTTCGGAATCAGCCCCAGCATTTT.